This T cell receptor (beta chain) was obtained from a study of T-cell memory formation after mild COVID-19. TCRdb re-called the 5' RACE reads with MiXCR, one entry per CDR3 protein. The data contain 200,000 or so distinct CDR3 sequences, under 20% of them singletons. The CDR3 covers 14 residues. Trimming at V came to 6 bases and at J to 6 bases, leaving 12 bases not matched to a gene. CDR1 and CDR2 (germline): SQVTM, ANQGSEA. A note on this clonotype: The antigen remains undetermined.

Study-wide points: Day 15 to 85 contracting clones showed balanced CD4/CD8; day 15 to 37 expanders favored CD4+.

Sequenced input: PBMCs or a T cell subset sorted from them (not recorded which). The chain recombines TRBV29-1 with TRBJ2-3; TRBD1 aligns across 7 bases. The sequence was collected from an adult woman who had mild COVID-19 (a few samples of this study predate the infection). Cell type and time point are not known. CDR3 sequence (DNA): TGCAGCGTCCTCTCTTTGACAGGGCCTGATACGCAGTATTTT. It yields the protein CSVLSLTGPDTQYF.